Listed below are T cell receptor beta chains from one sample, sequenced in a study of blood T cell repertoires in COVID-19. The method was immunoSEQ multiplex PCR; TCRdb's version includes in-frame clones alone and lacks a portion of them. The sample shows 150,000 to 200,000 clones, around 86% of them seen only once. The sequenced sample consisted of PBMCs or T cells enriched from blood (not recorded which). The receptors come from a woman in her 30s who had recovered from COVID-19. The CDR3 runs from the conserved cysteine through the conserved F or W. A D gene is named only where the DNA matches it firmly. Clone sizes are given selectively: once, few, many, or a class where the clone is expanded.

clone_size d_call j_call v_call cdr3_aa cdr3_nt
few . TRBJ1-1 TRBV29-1 CSVTGRGGKNTEAFF TGCAGCGTTACAGGGAGGGGGGGGAAGAACACTGAAGCTTTCTTT
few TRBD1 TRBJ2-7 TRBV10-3 CAIRGQGQSGNEQYF TGTGCCATCAGAGGACAGGGTCAATCCGGCAACGAGCAGTACTTC
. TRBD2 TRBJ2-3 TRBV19 CASSLAGGGTDTQYF TGTGCCAGTAGTCTGGCGGGAGGAGGCACAGATACGCAGTATTTT
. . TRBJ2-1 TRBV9 CASSVELANEQFF TGTGCCAGCAGCGTAGAACTAGCCAATGAGCAGTTCTTC
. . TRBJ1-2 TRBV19 CASSIGGSYYNYGYTF TGTGCCAGTAGTATCGGAGGCTCTTACTATAACTATGGCTACACCTTC
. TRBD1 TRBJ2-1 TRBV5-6 CASSLGRNRGGAGEQFF TGTGCCAGCAGCTTGGGCCGAAACAGGGGCGGTGCTGGAGAGCAGTTCTTC
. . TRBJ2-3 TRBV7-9 CASSQGLDTDTQYF TGTGCCAGCAGCCAGGGTCTCGACACAGATACGCAGTATTTT
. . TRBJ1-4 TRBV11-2 CASSLDLTAVATNEKLFF TGTGCCAGCAGCTTAGATCTGACAGCCGTTGCAACTAATGAAAAACTGTTTTTT
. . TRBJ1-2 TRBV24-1 CATSLSTGLAGYTF TGTGCCACCAGCTTATCAACAGGGTTGGCTGGCTACACCTTC
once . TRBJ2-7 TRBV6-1 CASSEWDIAEQYF TGTGCCAGCAGTGAATGGGACATAGCTGAGCAGTACTTC
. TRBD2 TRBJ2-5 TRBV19 CASSNSGMEETQYF TGTGCCAGTAGTAATAGCGGGATGGAAGAGACCCAGTACTTC
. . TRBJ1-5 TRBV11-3 CASSRGGDSNQPQHF TGTGCCAGCAGCCGAGGGGGGGATAGCAATCAGCCCCAGCATTTT
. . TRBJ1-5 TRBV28 CASSRSGNNQPQHF TGTGCCAGCAGTAGGTCGGGGAACAATCAGCCCCAGCATTTT
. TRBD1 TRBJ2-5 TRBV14 CASSLGTVGETQYF TGTGCCAGCAGCCTAGGGACAGTTGGAGAGACCCAGTACTTC
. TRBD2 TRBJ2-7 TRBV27 CASSVLPSGPHEQYF TGTGCCAGCAGTGTCCTACCTAGCGGGCCCCACGAGCAGTACTTC
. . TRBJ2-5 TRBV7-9 CASSLNSASGETQYF TGTGCCAGCAGCTTAAATTCCGCGTCCGGGGAGACCCAGTACTTC
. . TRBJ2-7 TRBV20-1 CSARDFYEQYF TGCAGTGCTAGAGACTTCTACGAGCAGTACTTC
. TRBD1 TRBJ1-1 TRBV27 CASSLTGVWDTEAFF TGTGCCAGCAGTCTAACAGGGGTATGGGACACTGAAGCTTTCTTT
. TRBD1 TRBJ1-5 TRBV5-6 CASAQSYGTGGGNQPQHF TGTGCCAGCGCGCAATCCTACGGGACAGGGGGAGGCAATCAGCCCCAGCATTTT
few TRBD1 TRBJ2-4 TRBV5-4 CASSTTGGKNIQYF TGTGCCAGCAGCACGACAGGGGGAAAAAACATTCAGTACTTC
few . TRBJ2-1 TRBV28 CASSLSLASYNEQFF TGTGCCAGCAGTTTGTCCCTAGCGTCCTACAATGAGCAGTTCTTC
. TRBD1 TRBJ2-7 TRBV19 CASSRTGTGEYEQYF TGTGCCAGTAGTAGAACCGGGACAGGGGAGTACGAGCAGTACTTC
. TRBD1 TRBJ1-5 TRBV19 CASADRFGSGNQPQHF TGTGCCAGTGCGGACAGGTTTGGGAGTGGGAATCAGCCCCAGCATTTT
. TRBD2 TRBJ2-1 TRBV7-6 CASRLRAGVIPYNEQFF TGTGCCAGCAGATTAAGGGCGGGAGTCATTCCCTACAATGAGCAGTTCTTC
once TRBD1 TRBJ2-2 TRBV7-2 CASRGTGASTGELFF TGTGCCAGCAGGGGGACAGGGGCTTCCACCGGGGAGCTGTTTTTT
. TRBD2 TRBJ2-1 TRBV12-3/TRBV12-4 CASAGRNEQFF TGTGCCAGTGCCGGGAGGAATGAGCAGTTCTTC
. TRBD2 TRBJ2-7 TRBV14 CASSQGTSMDYEQYF TGTGCCAGCAGCCAAGGGACTAGTATGGACTACGAGCAGTACTTC
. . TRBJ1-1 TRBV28 CASSFSQNTEAFF TGTGCCAGCAGTTTTAGCCAGAACACTGAAGCTTTCTTT
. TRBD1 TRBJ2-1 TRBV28 CASSLTVWTGDYNEQFF TGTGCCAGCAGTTTAACGGTTTGGACAGGAGATTACAATGAGCAGTTCTTC
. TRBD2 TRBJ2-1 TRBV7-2 CASSLISGNYNEQFF TGTGCCAGCAGCTTAATTAGCGGGAATTACAATGAGCAGTTCTTC
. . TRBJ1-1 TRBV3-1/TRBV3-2 CASSQKGWGTEAFF TGTGCCAGCAGCCAAAAGGGGTGGGGCACTGAAGCTTTCTTT
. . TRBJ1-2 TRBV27 CASSLVRGNYGYTF TGTGCCAGCAGTTTAGTTCGGGGAAACTATGGCTACACCTTC
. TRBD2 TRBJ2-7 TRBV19 CASSFTSGSLYEQYF TGTGCCAGTAGTTTCACTAGCGGGAGCTTATACGAGCAGTACTTC
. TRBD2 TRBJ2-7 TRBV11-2 CASSREGGVSYEQYF TGTGCCAGCAGCCGGGAGGGGGGGGTCTCCTACGAGCAGTACTTC
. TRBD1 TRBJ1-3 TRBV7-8 CASSLDRGFSGNTIYF TGTGCCAGCAGCTTAGACAGGGGGTTTTCTGGAAACACCATATATTTT
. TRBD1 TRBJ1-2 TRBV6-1 CASSEAGDRGYGYTF TGTGCCAGCAGTGAAGCGGGGGACAGGGGTTATGGCTACACCTTC